One and the same sample provided the 17 T cell receptor beta chains below, sequenced in a study of T-cell memory formation after mild COVID-19. TCRdb reprocessed the 5' RACE reads via MiXCR and lists one record per CDR3 protein. The sample shows roughly 200,000 distinct CDR3 sequences, about 17% of them seen only once. The source material was PBMCs or a T cell subset sorted from them (not recorded which). The receptor source for this set is an adult woman who had mild COVID-19 (a few samples of this study predate the infection). Cell type and time point are not known.

This clonotype was detected only a few times. This chain uses TRBV6-4 with TRBJ2-1, with 10 nucleotides matching TRBD2. The junction had 3 bases not matched to a gene; V was cut back by 5 bases and J by 5 bases. This CDR3 is 14 amino acids long. CDR1 MRHNA and CDR2 SNTAGT come from the germline V gene. The CDR3: CASSPSGSNNEQFF. CDR3 nucleotides: TGTGCCAGCAGTCCTAGCGGGAGTAACAATGAGCAGTTCTTC.

The V call is TRBV4-2, the J call TRBJ1-2; D is ambiguous. This CDR3 is 14 amino acids long. Per germline, CDR1 LGHNA and CDR2 YNFKEQ. Trimming pared 0 bases from V and 8 bases from J, leaving 13 bases between. As DNA, the CDR3 is TGTGCCAGCAGCCAAGATAGACTTAATACGGGCTACACCTTC. Translation: CASSQDRLNTGYTF.

The rearrangement joins TRBV6-6 to TRBJ2-3, with 10 bases fitting TRBD2. V shed 6 bases and J 0 bases; nucleotides not matched to a gene: 3. This CDR3 has 15 residues. CDR1 is MNHNY, CDR2 SVGAGI, per germline (reference sequence). The CDR3 sequence is CASRRAGGSTDTQYF. The CDR3 DNA follows: TGTGCCAGCAGGAGAGCGGGGGGGAGCACAGATACGCAGTATTTT.

The CDR3 DNA reads as TGTGCCAGCAGTCCCCCGGCAGGCGAAGCTTTCTTT. Its translation: CASSPPAGEAFF. The chain carries TRBV27 and TRBJ1-1, with no clear D. Trimming removed 5 bases at V and 8 bases at J, with 12 bases between. CDR1 and CDR2 from the germline V gene are MNHEY and SMNVEV (reference sequence). The CDR3 contains 12 residues.

Ten or more counts support this clonotype. This sequence joins TRBV11-2 and TRBJ2-3; TRBD2 agrees at 7 bases. CDR3 size: 15 residues. The germline gives CDR1 SGHAT, CDR2 FQNNGV. J gave up 3 bases and V 5 bases, and 8 bases lay outside the gene matches. The CDR3 here is CASSPQLASTDTQYF. The CDR3 region has the DNA TGTGCCAGCAGCCCCCAACTAGCGTCAACAGATACGCAGTATTTT.

V usage is TRBV27 and J usage is TRBJ2-7; D is undetermined. Germline CDR1 MNHEY, CDR2 SMNVEV (reference sequence). Trimming stripped 7 bases from V and 3 bases from J, with 19 bases between. CDR3 length: 15 residues. In DNA, the CDR3 is TGTGCCAGCAAGAAAACTTCCCACGGCCTCTACGAGCAGTACTTC. Translated: CASKKTSHGLYEQYF.

J is TRBJ1-1 and V is TRBV5-1; possible D gene TRBD1, 6 bases. This CDR3 has 16 amino acids. Trimming pared 5 bases from V and 1 base from J, leaving 18 bases between. Germline V lookup: CDR1 SGHRS, CDR2 YFSETQ. CDR3 nucleotides: TGCGCCAGCAGTAGAGGGGGAGGAAGTGGGAACACTGAAGCTTTCTTT. Amino acid sequence: CASSRGGGSGNTEAFF.

V usage is TRBV19 and J usage is TRBJ2-7; tentatively, D is TRBD2 (5 bases). V gave up 6 bases and J gave up 0 bases, with 15 bases separating them. This CDR3 has 15 amino acids. Per the germline V gene, CDR1 is LNHDA and CDR2 is SQIVND (reference sequence). The CDR3 DNA reads as TGTGCCAGTAGCCACGCTAGTGGGAGCTCCTACGAGCAGTACTTC. Its protein is CASSHASGSSYEQYF. The entire variable domain, with the rest obtained from reference TRBV19 and TRBJ2-7, is as follows: DGGITQSPKYLFRKEGQNVTLSCEQNLNHDAMYWYRQDPGQGLRLIYYSQIVNDFQKGDIAEGYSVSREKKESFPLTVTSAQKNPTAFYLCASSHASGSSYEQYFGPGTRLTVT.

Only a few counts were recorded for this clonotype. V usage is TRBV2 and J usage is TRBJ1-3; D is undetermined. The CDR3 consists of 12 residues. In germline, CDR1 is SNHLY, CDR2 FYNNEI. V was trimmed by 7 bases and J by 4 bases, leaving 8 bases between them. The CDR3 nucleotides are TGTGCCAGCATCCTTATCGGAAACACCATATATTTT. It specifies CASILIGNTIYF. Filled out from reference TRBV2 and TRBJ1-3, the complete variable domain reads EPEVTQTPSHQVTQMGQEVILRCVPISNHLYFYWYRQILGQKVEFLVSFYNNEISEKSEIFDDQFSVERPDGSNFTLKIRSTKLEDSAMYFCASILIGNTIYFGEGSWLTVV.

V gene TRBV5-1 combines with J gene TRBJ1-6; D not resolved. The CDR3 is 14 amino acids. Germline assignment: CDR1 SGHRS and CDR2 YFSETQ. The germline V and J ends were trimmed by 0 bases and 7 bases, with 8 bases remaining between them. The CDR3 nucleotides are TGCGCCAGCAGCTTGGGGCAGCCAAATTCACCCCTCCACTTT. This gives the protein CASSLGQPNSPLHF.

This clonotype was seen only a few times. The V gene is TRBV30, the J gene TRBJ2-4; D is undetermined. The V gene lost 0 bases and the J gene lost 0 bases, with 18 bases spanning the gap. The CDR3 length is 18 residues. The germline V gene encodes CDR1 GTSNPN and CDR2 SVGIG (reference sequence). CDR3 bases: TGTGCCTGGAGTGTACTAATACGTCCGGGCCCAGCCAAAAACATTCAGTACTTC. This translates into CAWSVLIRPGPAKNIQYF.

There are many counts of this clonotype. This sequence joins TRBV27 and TRBJ2-6; D gene uncertain. This CDR3 comprises 14 residues. Looked up from germline, CDR1 is MNHEY and CDR2 is SMNVEV (reference sequence). V was trimmed by 8 bases and J by 4 bases, leaving 12 bases between them. The DNA for the CDR3 is TGTGCCAGCTCTTCAGCTGTCGGGGCCAACGTCCTGACTTTC. Protein product: CASSSAVGANVLTF.

Worth noting for this clonotype: A read error is likely, as this CDR3 ends without the conserved phenylalanine or tryptophan. The DNA is left out, because the CDR3 cannot be placed on it with certainty; the CDR3 is given as TCRdb lists it. The rearrangement joins TRBV3-1 to TRBJ2-6; the D call TRBD2 from the table was never checked on the DNA. CDR1 is LGHDT, CDR2 YNNKEL, per germline (reference sequence). The CDR3 length equals 12 residues, ends included. CDR3 amino acids: CASSQAGRRGTL.

In this sample, this clonotype turned up a few times. This chain uses TRBV7-9 with TRBJ2-7; the D is unclear. This CDR3 contains 12 residues. Germline V gives CDR1 SEHNR, CDR2 FQNEAQ (reference sequence). The V end was cut by 3 bases, the J end by 2 bases, with 5 bases between. The CDR3 is CASSLAAYEQYF. CDR3 nucleotides: TGTGCCAGCAGCTTGGCGGCCTACGAGCAGTACTTC.

At least ten counts were recorded for this clonotype. The chain joins TRBV5-1 to TRBJ1-1; D remains ambiguous. This CDR3 spans 11 amino acids. Germline V gene data show CDR1 as SGHRS and CDR2 as YFSETQ. The ends were cut back, 4 bases at V and 3 bases at J, with 4 bases in the middle. In DNA, the CDR3 is TGCGCCAGCAGCAGTGACACTGAAGCTTTCTTT. This encodes CASSSDTEAFF.

This clonotype came up many times. The rearrangement joins TRBV12-3 or TRBV12-4 to TRBJ2-3; D unclear. The CDR3 has 15 residues. V lost 6 bases, J lost 0 bases, and 13 bases lay in between. CDR3 nucleotide sequence: TGTGCCAGCAGGGTCAGTGGCGCTAGCACAGATACGCAGTATTTT. Translating gives CASRVSGASTDTQYF.

This clonotype was seen more than once but under ten times. The genes are TRBV12-3 or TRBV12-4 and TRBJ2-1; 9 bases are shared with TRBD1. The CDR3 has 15 residues. Trimming removed 6 bases from V and 9 bases from J; junction bases left unmatched: 12. Here the CDR3 reads CASRVGTGIPLEQFF. The CDR3 DNA is TGTGCCAGCAGGGTCGGGACAGGGATTCCCCTTGAGCAGTTCTTC.